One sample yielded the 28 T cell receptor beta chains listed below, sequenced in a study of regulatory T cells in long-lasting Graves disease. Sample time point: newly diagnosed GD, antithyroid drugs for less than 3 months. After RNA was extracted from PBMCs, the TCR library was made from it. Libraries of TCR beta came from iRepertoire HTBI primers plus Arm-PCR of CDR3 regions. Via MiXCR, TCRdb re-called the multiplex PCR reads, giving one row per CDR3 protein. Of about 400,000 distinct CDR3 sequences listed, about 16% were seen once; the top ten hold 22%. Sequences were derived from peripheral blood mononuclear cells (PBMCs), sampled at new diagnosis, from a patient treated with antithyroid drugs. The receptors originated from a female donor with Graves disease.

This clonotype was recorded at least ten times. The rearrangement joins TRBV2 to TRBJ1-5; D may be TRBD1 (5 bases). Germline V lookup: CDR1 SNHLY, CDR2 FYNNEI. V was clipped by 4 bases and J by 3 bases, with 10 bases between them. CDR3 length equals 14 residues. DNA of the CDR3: TGTGCCAGCAGTGTGCCAGGGAACAATCAGCCCCAGCATTTT. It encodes CASSVPGNNQPQHF.

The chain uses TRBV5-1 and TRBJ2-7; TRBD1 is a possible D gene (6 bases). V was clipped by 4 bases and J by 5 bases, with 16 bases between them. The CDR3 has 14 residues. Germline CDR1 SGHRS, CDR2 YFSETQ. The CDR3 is CASSVQGTAHEQYF. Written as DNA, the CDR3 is TGCGCCAGCAGCGTTCAGGGGACGGCGCACGAGCAGTACTTC.

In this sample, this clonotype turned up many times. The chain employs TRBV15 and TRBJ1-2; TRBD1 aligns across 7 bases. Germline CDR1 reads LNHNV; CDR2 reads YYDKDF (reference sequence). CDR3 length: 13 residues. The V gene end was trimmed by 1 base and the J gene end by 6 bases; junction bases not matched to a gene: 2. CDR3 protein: CATSRGDSHGYTF. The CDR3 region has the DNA TGTGCCACCAGCAGAGGGGACAGTCATGGCTACACCTTC.

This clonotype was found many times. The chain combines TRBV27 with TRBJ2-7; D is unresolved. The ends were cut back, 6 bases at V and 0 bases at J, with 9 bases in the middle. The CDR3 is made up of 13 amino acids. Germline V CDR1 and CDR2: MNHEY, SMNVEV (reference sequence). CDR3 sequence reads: CASSRKSSYEQYF. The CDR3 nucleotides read TGTGCCAGCAGCCGGAAGAGCTCCTACGAGCAGTACTTC.

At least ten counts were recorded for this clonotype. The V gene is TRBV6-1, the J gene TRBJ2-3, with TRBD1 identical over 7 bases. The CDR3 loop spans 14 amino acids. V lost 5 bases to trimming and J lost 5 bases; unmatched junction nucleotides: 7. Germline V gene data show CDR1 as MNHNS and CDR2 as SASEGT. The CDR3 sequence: CASSPGTDQDTQYF. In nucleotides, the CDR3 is TGTGCCAGCAGTCCCGGGACAGACCAAGATACGCAGTATTTT.

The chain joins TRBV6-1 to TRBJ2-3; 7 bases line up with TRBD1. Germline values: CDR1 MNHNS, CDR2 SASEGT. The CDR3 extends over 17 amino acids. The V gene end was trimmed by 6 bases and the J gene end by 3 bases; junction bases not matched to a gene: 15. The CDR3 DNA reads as TGTGCCAGCAGGCCTCACGTCCCAGGGGGTATGACAGATACGCAGTATTTT. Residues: CASRPHVPGGMTDTQYF.

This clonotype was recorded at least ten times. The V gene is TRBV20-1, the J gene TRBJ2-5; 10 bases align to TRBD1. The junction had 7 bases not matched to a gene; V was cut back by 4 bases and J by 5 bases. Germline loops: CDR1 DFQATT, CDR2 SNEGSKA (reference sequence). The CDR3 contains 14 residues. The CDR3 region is CSATGTGVGETQYF. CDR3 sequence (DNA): TGCAGTGCTACGGGGACAGGGGTGGGGGAGACCCAGTACTTC.

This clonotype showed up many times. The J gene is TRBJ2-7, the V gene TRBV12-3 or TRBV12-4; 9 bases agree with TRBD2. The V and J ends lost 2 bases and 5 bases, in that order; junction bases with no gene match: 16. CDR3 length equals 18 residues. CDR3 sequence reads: CASSLRLIAGASLHEQYF. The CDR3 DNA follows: TGTGCCAGCAGTTTAAGGTTAATAGCGGGAGCCTCACTCCACGAGCAGTACTTC.

The CDR3 is CASSKGQGYYYEQYF. DNA of the CDR3: TGCGCCAGCAGCAAAGGACAGGGCTACTACTACGAGCAGTACTTC. The rearrangement joins TRBV5-1 to TRBJ2-7, with 8 bases that match TRBD1. CDR1 and CDR2 from the germline V gene are SGHRS and YFSETQ. Trimming cost V 4 bases and J 3 bases; bases outside gene matches: 9. CDR3 length: 15 residues.

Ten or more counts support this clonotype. The CDR3 loop is CSARRLAAYNEQFF. DNA of the CDR3: TGCAGTGCTAGAAGACTAGCGGCCTACAATGAGCAGTTCTTC. V is TRBV20-1 and J is TRBJ2-1, with 9 bases identical to TRBD2. The CDR3 spans 14 residues. After removal of 2 bases from V and 2 bases from J, the junction contained 1 base not matched to a gene. Germline-derived CDR1 and CDR2 are DFQATT and SNEGSKA (reference sequence).

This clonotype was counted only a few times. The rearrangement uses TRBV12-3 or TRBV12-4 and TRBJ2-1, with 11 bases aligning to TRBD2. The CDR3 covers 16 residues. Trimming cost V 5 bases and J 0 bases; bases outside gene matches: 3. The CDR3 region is CASSDGTSGSYNEQFF. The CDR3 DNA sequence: TGTGCCAGCAGTGACGGGACTAGCGGCTCCTACAATGAGCAGTTCTTC.

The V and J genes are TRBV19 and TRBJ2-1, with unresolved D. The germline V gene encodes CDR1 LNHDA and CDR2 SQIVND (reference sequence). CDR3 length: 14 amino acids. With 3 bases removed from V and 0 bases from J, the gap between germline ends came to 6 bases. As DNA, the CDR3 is TGTGCCAGTAGTATTGGAGCCTCCTACAATGAGCAGTTCTTC. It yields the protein CASSIGASYNEQFF.

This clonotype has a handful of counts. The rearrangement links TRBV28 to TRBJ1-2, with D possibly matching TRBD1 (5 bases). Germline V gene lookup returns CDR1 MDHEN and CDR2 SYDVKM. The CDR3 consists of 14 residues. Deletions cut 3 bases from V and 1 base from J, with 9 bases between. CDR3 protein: CASSLGRFNYGYTF. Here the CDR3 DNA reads TGTGCCAGCAGTTTGGGACGGTTTAACTATGGCTACACCTTC.

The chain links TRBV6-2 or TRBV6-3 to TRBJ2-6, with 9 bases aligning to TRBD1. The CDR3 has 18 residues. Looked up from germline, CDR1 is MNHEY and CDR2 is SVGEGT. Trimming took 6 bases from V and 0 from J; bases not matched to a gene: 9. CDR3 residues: CASSSFGQGFSGANVLTF. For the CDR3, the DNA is TGTGCCAGCAGCTCGTTTGGACAGGGGTTCTCTGGGGCCAACGTCCTGACTTTC.

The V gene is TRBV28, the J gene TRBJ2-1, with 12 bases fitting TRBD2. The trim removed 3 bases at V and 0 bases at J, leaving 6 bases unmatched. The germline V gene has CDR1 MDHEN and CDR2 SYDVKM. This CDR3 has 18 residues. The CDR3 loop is CASSFPLAGGSSYNEQFF. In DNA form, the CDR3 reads TGTGCCAGCAGTTTCCCTCTAGCGGGAGGGAGCTCCTACAATGAGCAGTTCTTC. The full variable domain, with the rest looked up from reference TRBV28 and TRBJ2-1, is DVKVTQSSRYLVKRTGEKVFLECVQDMDHENMFWYRQDPGLGLRLIYFSYDVKMKEKGDIPEGYSVSREKKERFSLILESASTNQTSMYLCASSFPLAGGSSYNEQFFGPGTRLTVL.

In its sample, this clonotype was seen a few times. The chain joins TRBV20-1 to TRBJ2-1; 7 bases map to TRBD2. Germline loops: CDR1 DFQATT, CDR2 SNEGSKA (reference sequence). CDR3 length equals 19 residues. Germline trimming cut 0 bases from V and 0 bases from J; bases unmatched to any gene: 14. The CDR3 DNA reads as TGCAGTGCTAGAGATTACGGGGGGTCTGCGGAAAGCTCCTACAATGAGCAGTTCTTC. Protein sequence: CSARDYGGSAESSYNEQFF.

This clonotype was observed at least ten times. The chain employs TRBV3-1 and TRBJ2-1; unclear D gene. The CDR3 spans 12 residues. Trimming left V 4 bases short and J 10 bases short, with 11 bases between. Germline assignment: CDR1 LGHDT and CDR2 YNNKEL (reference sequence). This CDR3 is CASSLTVGEQFF. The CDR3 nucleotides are TGTGCCAGCAGCCTAACCGTAGGGGAGCAGTTCTTC.

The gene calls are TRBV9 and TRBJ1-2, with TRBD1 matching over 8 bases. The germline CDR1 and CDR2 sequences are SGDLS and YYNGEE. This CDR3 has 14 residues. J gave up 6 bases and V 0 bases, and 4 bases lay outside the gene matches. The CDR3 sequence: CASSVGQGRDGYTF. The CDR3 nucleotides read TGTGCCAGCAGCGTAGGACAGGGGCGCGATGGCTACACCTTC.

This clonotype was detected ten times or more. In DNA form, the CDR3 reads TGTGCCAGCAGTCCCCTGGGGCCTTTGAACACTGAAGCTTTCTTT. As protein: CASSPLGPLNTEAFF. The genes are TRBV28 and TRBJ1-1, with D tentatively TRBD1 (5 bases). V lost 5 bases, J lost 0 bases, and 13 bases lay in between. The CDR3 runs to 15 residues. The germline V gene has CDR1 MDHEN and CDR2 SYDVKM.

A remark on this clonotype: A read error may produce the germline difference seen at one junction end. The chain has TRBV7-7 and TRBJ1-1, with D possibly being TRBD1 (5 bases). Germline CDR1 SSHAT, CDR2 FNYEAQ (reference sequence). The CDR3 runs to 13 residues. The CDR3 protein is CASRALGGTEAFF. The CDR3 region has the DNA TGTGCTAGCAGGGCCTTGGGGGGCACTGAAGCTTTCTTT.

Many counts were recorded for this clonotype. The DNA of the CDR3 is TGTGCCAGCAGGACCCCTGGGGGGAGCTATGGCTACACCTTC. This codes for CASRTPGGSYGYTF. The chain carries TRBV28 and TRBJ1-2; perhaps TRBD1 as D (5 bases). V lost 6 bases and J 4 bases, leaving 15 bases between the germline ends. Germline loops: CDR1 MDHEN, CDR2 SYDVKM. This CDR3 region has 14 residues.

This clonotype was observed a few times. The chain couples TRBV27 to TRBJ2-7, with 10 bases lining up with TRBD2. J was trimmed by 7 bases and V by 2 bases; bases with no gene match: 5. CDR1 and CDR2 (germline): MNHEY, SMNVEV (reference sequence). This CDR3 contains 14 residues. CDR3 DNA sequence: TGTGCCAGCAGTTTAAGAGCGGGAGGGCGGGAGCAGTACTTC. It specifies CASSLRAGGREQYF.

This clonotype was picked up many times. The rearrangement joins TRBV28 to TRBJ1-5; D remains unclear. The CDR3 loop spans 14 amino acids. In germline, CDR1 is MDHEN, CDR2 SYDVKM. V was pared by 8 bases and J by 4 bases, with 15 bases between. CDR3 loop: CASRGLAGNQPQHF. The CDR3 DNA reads TGTGCCAGCCGGGGATTGGCGGGGAATCAGCCCCAGCATTTT.

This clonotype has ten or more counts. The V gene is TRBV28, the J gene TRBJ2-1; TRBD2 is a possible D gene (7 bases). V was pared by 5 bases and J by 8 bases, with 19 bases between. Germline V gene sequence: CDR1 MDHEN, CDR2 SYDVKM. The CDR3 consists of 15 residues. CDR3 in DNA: TGTGCCAGCAGTCTCCTTGGGGGGGCCGGCGATGAGCAGTTCTTC. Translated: CASSLLGGAGDEQFF.

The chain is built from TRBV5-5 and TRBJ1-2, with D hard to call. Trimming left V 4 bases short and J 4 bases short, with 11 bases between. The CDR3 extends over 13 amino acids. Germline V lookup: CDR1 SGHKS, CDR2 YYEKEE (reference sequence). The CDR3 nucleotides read TGTGCCAGCAGCCCTGACGGTGCCTATGGCTACACCTTC. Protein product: CASSPDGAYGYTF.

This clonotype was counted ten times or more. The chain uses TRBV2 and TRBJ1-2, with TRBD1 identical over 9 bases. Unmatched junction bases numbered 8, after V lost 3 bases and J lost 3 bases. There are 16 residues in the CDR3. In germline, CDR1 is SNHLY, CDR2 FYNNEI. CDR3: CASSEHRGRFYYGYTF. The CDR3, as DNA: TGTGCCAGCAGTGAGCACAGGGGGCGCTTCTACTATGGCTACACCTTC.

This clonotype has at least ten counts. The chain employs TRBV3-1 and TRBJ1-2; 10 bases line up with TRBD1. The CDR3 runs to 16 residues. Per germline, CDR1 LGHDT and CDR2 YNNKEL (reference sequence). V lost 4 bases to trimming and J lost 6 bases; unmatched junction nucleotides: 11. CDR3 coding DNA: TGTGCCAGCAGCCCCTCTGGACAGGGGGGTACCCATGGCTACACCTTC. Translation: CASSPSGQGGTHGYTF.

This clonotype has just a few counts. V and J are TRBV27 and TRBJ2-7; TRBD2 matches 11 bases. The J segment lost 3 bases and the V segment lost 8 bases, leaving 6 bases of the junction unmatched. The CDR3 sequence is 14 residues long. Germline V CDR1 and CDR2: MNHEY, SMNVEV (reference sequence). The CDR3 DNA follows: TGTGCCAGCTCCTGGGGGACTAGCGGCTACGAGCAGTACTTC. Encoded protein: CASSWGTSGYEQYF.